Following are 2 T cell receptor beta chains from one sample sequenced in a study of blood T cells in healthy people across ages. The use of a sample-barcoded 5' primer and a J-beta primer mix characterized a second PCR of roughly 6 to 11 cycles. One entry per CDR3 protein, called by TCRdb with MiXCR from the 5' RACE reads. Among 540,000 or so distinct CDR3 sequences listed, about 25% were seen once. This same sample was also taken into another study, of T cells of mothers and their children.

The source material was blood. All receptors derive from a boy under 18 in good health.

Only a few counts were recorded for this clonotype. This rearrangement joins TRBV18 to TRBJ1-2; D call uncertain. The length of the CDR3 is 18 residues. Looked up from germline, CDR1 is KGHSH and CDR2 is LQKENI. V lost 0 bases, J lost 0 bases, and 17 bases lay in between. The CDR3 is CASSPPFKVATTNYGYTF. The CDR3 DNA is TGTGCCAGCTCACCACCGTTTAAGGTCGCCACCACTAACTATGGCTACACCTTC.

This clonotype was seen more than once but under ten times. The rearrangement joins TRBV9 to TRBJ2-1; 12 nucleotides match TRBD2. Germline V gene sequence: CDR1 SGDLS, CDR2 YYNGEE. Trimming at V came to 0 bases and at J to 6 bases, leaving 1 base not matched to a gene. The CDR3 spans 15 residues. CDR3 nucleotide sequence: TGTGCCAGCAGCGTAGGACTAGCGGGGGCCAATGAGCAGTTCTTC. Amino acids: CASSVGLAGANEQFF.